Listed below are T cell receptor beta chains from one sample, sequenced in a study of cytomegalovirus exposure and HLA in healthy donors. The method was immunoSEQ multiplex PCR; TCRdb's version includes in-frame clones alone and lacks a portion of them. The table has 76,000 or so clones, just under 80% seen once. Material: PBMCs. The receptors originated from a woman aged 40 to 50 in good health and CMV-seropositive. Each CDR3 is given with its conserved first and last residue. Fields, in order: V gene, clone size, J gene, D gene, CDR3 protein, CDR3 DNA. The D gene is left open where the match is weak. A row's size may be missing; if present it is once, few, many or a size class.

V: TRBV19; size: once; J: TRBJ1-2; D: NA; CDR3: CASGNQGGRGYGYTF; DNA: TGTGCCAGTGGTAACCAGGGAGGGCGAGGCTATGGCTACACCTTC
V: TRBV28; size: NA; J: TRBJ1-4; D: NA; CDR3: CASRPVDDRSFNEKLFF; DNA: TGTGCCAGCCGCCCAGTGGACGACAGAAGTTTTAATGAAAAACTGTTTTTT
V: TRBV30; size: NA; J: TRBJ2-7; D: NA; CDR3: CAWMEGYEQYF; DNA: TGTGCCTGGATGGAGGGGTACGAGCAGTACTTC
V: TRBV5-1; size: NA; J: TRBJ1-5; D: NA; CDR3: CASSLTGTQPQHF; DNA: TGCGCCAGCAGCTTGACAGGTACTCAGCCCCAGCATTTT
V: TRBV19; size: NA; J: TRBJ2-7; D: NA; CDR3: CASSRGYEQYF; DNA: TGTGCCAGTAGTAGAGGGTACGAGCAGTACTTC
V: TRBV4-2; size: NA; J: TRBJ1-5; D: TRBD1; CDR3: CASSQDQGGEYQPQHF; DNA: TGTGCCAGCAGCCAAGATCAGGGGGGAGAGTATCAGCCCCAGCATTTT
V: TRBV19; size: NA; J: TRBJ1-6; D: NA; CDR3: CASSMGQGSPLHF; DNA: TGTGCCAGTAGTATGGGCCAAGGTTCACCCCTCCACTTT
V: TRBV5-1; size: NA; J: TRBJ1-5; D: NA; CDR3: CASSLDGFPNQPQHF; DNA: TGCGCCAGCAGCTTGGACGGGTTTCCAAATCAGCCCCAGCATTTT
V: TRBV9; size: NA; J: TRBJ1-6; D: NA; CDR3: CASSGPSGSYNSPLHF; DNA: TGTGCCAGCAGCGGACCCTCGGGCTCCTATAATTCACCCCTCCACTTT
V: TRBV7-2; size: NA; J: TRBJ1-5; D: TRBD1; CDR3: CASSLVVGGRQPQHF; DNA: TGTGCCAGCAGCTTAGTGGTAGGGGGCCGGCAGCCCCAGCATTTT
V: TRBV4-2; size: NA; J: TRBJ1-6; D: TRBD1; CDR3: CASGRQGGNSPLHF; DNA: TGTGCCAGCGGACGACAGGGCGGTAATTCACCCCTCCACTTT
V: TRBV6-5; size: NA; J: TRBJ1-6; D: NA; CDR3: CASRTQGLNSPLHF; DNA: TGTGCCAGCAGAACTCAGGGCTTGAATTCACCCCTCCACTTT
V: TRBV7-9; size: few; J: TRBJ1-4; D: NA; CDR3: CSSSLALTRANEKLFF; DNA: TGTTCCAGCAGCTTAGCCCTTACTCGGGCTAATGAAAAACTGTTTTTT
V: TRBV9; size: NA; J: TRBJ2-1; D: TRBD2; CDR3: CASSPASGGFNEQFF; DNA: TGTGCCAGCAGCCCCGCTAGCGGGGGGTTCAATGAGCAGTTCTTC
V: TRBV6-5; size: few; J: TRBJ1-3; D: NA; CDR3: CATKSVLSGNTIYF; DNA: TGTGCCACCAAATCGGTTCTCTCTGGAAACACCATATATTTT